This T cell receptor (beta chain) was found in a study of beta chain features in type 1 diabetes. The overall study: Examined across all samples were over 85 million sorted cells.

This clone was detected only a few times. What it binds is not known. Expressed TCRB transcripts were sequenced because the isolated RNA had all been reverse transcribed beforehand. TCRdb's table, derived via immunoSEQ multiplex PCR, lists solely in-frame clones and lacks some. Here the sample spans roughly 400,000 clones, about 10% being singletons. Findings and caveats of the study: Type 1 diabetes patients had moderately but significantly shorter TCRB CDR3s in all four CD4+ subsets.

One heparinised blood draw averaging about 116 mL was given by each donor. The source is a man aged 25 to 45 with type 1 diabetes. The sequencing input was central memory CD4+ T cells from blood.

DNA of the CDR3: TGCGCCAGCAGCGGGACTAGCGGGATTCACGAGCAGTACTTC. As protein: CASSGTSGIHEQYF. The rearrangement uses TRBV5-1 and TRBJ2-7; 13 nucleotides line up with TRBD2. Germline lookup yields CDR1 SGHRS and CDR2 YFSETQ. V shed 4 bases, J shed 5 bases, and the junction held 3 bases outside the gene matches. This CDR3 is built from 14 residues.